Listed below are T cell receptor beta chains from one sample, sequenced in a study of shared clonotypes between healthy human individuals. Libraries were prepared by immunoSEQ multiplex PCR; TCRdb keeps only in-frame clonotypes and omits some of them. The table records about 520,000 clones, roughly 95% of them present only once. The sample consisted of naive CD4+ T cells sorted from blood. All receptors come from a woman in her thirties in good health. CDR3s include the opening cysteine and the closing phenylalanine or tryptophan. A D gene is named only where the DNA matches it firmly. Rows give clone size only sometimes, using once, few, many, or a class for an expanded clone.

CDR3nt: TGTGCCAGTGCATACTCCTATGGCTACACCTTC
CDR3aa: CASAYSYGYTF
abundance: -
j_gene: TRBJ1-2
d_gene: -
v_gene: TRBV2

CDR3nt: TGTGCCAGCAGCTTTGACAACGCCTCTGGAAACACCATATATTTT
CDR3aa: CASSFDNASGNTIYF
abundance: -
j_gene: TRBJ1-3
d_gene: -
v_gene: TRBV11-2

CDR3nt: TGTGCCAGCAGTTCCCTACTAAATGACTACAAGGGCGGGGCGGATCAAGAGACCCAGTACTTC
CDR3aa: CASSSLLNDYKGGADQETQYF
abundance: once
j_gene: TRBJ2-5
d_gene: -
v_gene: TRBV28

CDR3nt: TGCGCCAGCAGCTTGGGACTAGCGGTCTACGAGCAGTACTTC
CDR3aa: CASSLGLAVYEQYF
abundance: -
j_gene: TRBJ2-7
d_gene: TRBD2
v_gene: TRBV5-1

CDR3nt: TGCGCCAGCAGCTTGGGGACCCCTGAGGAGACCCAGTACTTC
CDR3aa: CASSLGTPEETQYF
abundance: -
j_gene: TRBJ2-5
d_gene: -
v_gene: TRBV5-1

CDR3nt: TGCGCCAGCGGCGAGGGGGGATATGAGCAGTTCTTC
CDR3aa: CASGEGGYEQFF
abundance: -
j_gene: TRBJ2-1
d_gene: -
v_gene: TRBV10-1

CDR3nt: TGTGCCAGCAGTGGCAAATTGCTCGGACAGGGCCGCTACGAGCAGTACTTC
CDR3aa: CASSGKLLGQGRYEQYF
abundance: -
j_gene: TRBJ2-7
d_gene: TRBD1
v_gene: TRBV6-1

CDR3nt: TGTGCCAGCAGTCCCTCGGACCCCAAGAAAGGAAGAGCTTTCTTT
CDR3aa: CASSPSDPKKGRAFF
abundance: once
j_gene: TRBJ1-1
d_gene: -
v_gene: TRBV28

CDR3nt: TGCGCCAGCAGCTCTACAGGGTCCGAGCAGTACTTC
CDR3aa: CASSSTGSEQYF
abundance: -
j_gene: TRBJ2-7
d_gene: -
v_gene: TRBV5-1

CDR3nt: TGTGCCATCAGTGATGTTGGTTCACCCCTCCACTTT
CDR3aa: CAISDVGSPLHF
abundance: -
j_gene: TRBJ1-6
d_gene: -
v_gene: TRBV10-3

CDR3nt: TGCGCCAGCAGCTTGGACAGGGAACATGGCTACACCTTC
CDR3aa: CASSLDREHGYTF
abundance: -
j_gene: TRBJ1-2
d_gene: -
v_gene: TRBV5-1

CDR3nt: TGTGCCTGGAGTAGGAGCACAGATACGCAGTATTTT
CDR3aa: CAWSRSTDTQYF
abundance: once
j_gene: TRBJ2-3
d_gene: -
v_gene: TRBV30

CDR3nt: TGTGCCAGCGGGTTGACAGGGGGGAACACTGAAGCTTTCTTT
CDR3aa: CASGLTGGNTEAFF
abundance: -
j_gene: TRBJ1-1
d_gene: TRBD1
v_gene: TRBV28

CDR3nt: TGTGCCAGCAGCTTAGTCCCCGCATCCGAGCAGTACTTC
CDR3aa: CASSLVPASEQYF
abundance: -
j_gene: TRBJ2-7
d_gene: -
v_gene: TRBV11-3

CDR3nt: TGTGCCACCAGTCTTGAACGGACCAACTATGGCTACACCTTC
CDR3aa: CATSLERTNYGYTF
abundance: -
j_gene: TRBJ1-2
d_gene: -
v_gene: TRBV15

CDR3nt: TGCAGCGTACATAATATACCGGGAGGGGCGTGGGAGACCCAGTACTTC
CDR3aa: CSVHNIPGGAWETQYF
abundance: -
j_gene: TRBJ2-5
d_gene: TRBD2
v_gene: TRBV29-1

CDR3nt: TGTGCCAGCAGCTTTACAGGGGGATATCGCACTGAAGCTTTCTTT
CDR3aa: CASSFTGGYRTEAFF
abundance: -
j_gene: TRBJ1-1
d_gene: TRBD1
v_gene: TRBV11-2

CDR3nt: TGCGCCAGCAGCCAAGCCCCACGCGGGAGGGCTCAAGAGCAGTACTTC
CDR3aa: CASSQAPRGRAQEQYF
abundance: -
j_gene: TRBJ2-7
d_gene: TRBD2
v_gene: TRBV4-1

CDR3nt: TGTGCCAGTAGCCACACAGGGGGGCATCAGCCCCAGCATTTT
CDR3aa: CASSHTGGHQPQHF
abundance: few
j_gene: TRBJ1-5
d_gene: TRBD1
v_gene: TRBV19

CDR3nt: TGTGCCAGCAGCCACGCATCGGGCAACGGCAACTATGGCTACACCTTC
CDR3aa: CASSHASGNGNYGYTF
abundance: -
j_gene: TRBJ1-2
d_gene: -
v_gene: TRBV4-2

CDR3nt: TGCAGCGTTGAAGTCCAGGTAGGGTCCTACGAGCAGTACTTC
CDR3aa: CSVEVQVGSYEQYF
abundance: -
j_gene: TRBJ2-7
d_gene: -
v_gene: TRBV29-1

CDR3nt: TGTGCCAGCATACGGCCAGGTACTGAAGCTTTCTTT
CDR3aa: CASIRPGTEAFF
abundance: -
j_gene: TRBJ1-1
d_gene: -
v_gene: TRBV2

CDR3nt: TGTGCCAGTAAGTGGCAGGATTGGACTGAAGCTTTCTTT
CDR3aa: CASKWQDWTEAFF
abundance: once
j_gene: TRBJ1-1
d_gene: -
v_gene: TRBV19

CDR3nt: TGTGCCACCAGCAGAGATCATTCTCAGCCCCAGCATTTT
CDR3aa: CATSRDHSQPQHF
abundance: -
j_gene: TRBJ1-5
d_gene: -
v_gene: TRBV15

CDR3nt: TGTGCCAGCAGCTTAGATGGTAGCGGATACAATGAGCAGTTCTTC
CDR3aa: CASSLDGSGYNEQFF
abundance: -
j_gene: TRBJ2-1
d_gene: -
v_gene: TRBV7-2

CDR3nt: TGTGCCAGCTCACCAGAGGGGATTTACACAGATACGCAGTATTTT
CDR3aa: CASSPEGIYTDTQYF
abundance: -
j_gene: TRBJ2-3
d_gene: -
v_gene: TRBV18

CDR3nt: TGTGCCAGCACCAGACTAGCGGGACTCGAGACCCAGTACTTC
CDR3aa: CASTRLAGLETQYF
abundance: -
j_gene: TRBJ2-5
d_gene: TRBD2
v_gene: TRBV6-5

CDR3nt: TGTGCCAGCAACAGGGACTCTGGAAACACCATATATTTT
CDR3aa: CASNRDSGNTIYF
abundance: -
j_gene: TRBJ1-3
d_gene: -
v_gene: TRBV2

CDR3nt: TGTGCCAGCACTAACGGGCCAGGGGTGGACTATGGCTACACCTTC
CDR3aa: CASTNGPGVDYGYTF
abundance: -
j_gene: TRBJ1-2
d_gene: -
v_gene: TRBV6-5

CDR3nt: TGTGCCAGCAGTTACTCGAACGCAGATACGCAGTATTTT
CDR3aa: CASSYSNADTQYF
abundance: -
j_gene: TRBJ2-3
d_gene: -
v_gene: TRBV6-6

CDR3nt: TGTGCCAGTACCCCTACCGGGACGGGCCACATGAACACTGAAGCTTTCTTT
CDR3aa: CASTPTGTGHMNTEAFF
abundance: -
j_gene: TRBJ1-1
d_gene: -
v_gene: TRBV19

CDR3nt: TGTGCCAGCAGAACTGCTGCTGATACGCAGTATTTT
CDR3aa: CASRTAADTQYF
abundance: -
j_gene: TRBJ2-3
d_gene: -
v_gene: TRBV28

CDR3nt: TGCGCCAGCAGCCAACCGACTAGCGGGAGGGCTCGGGAGCAGTACTTC
CDR3aa: CASSQPTSGRAREQYF
abundance: -
j_gene: TRBJ2-7
d_gene: TRBD2
v_gene: TRBV4-1

CDR3nt: TGTGCCAGCAGTCTAGACAGGGGAAATGAAAAACTGTTTTTT
CDR3aa: CASSLDRGNEKLFF
abundance: -
j_gene: TRBJ1-4
d_gene: TRBD1
v_gene: TRBV6-5

CDR3nt: TGTGCCAGCATCACCCGGGCCTACAGGGGAAAAAATTCACCCCTCCACTTT
CDR3aa: CASITRAYRGKNSPLHF
abundance: -
j_gene: TRBJ1-6
d_gene: TRBD1
v_gene: TRBV6-9

CDR3nt: TGCGCCAGCAGCTTGTACAGGGCGGAGACCCAGTACTTC
CDR3aa: CASSLYRAETQYF
abundance: -
j_gene: TRBJ2-5
d_gene: -
v_gene: TRBV5-1

CDR3nt: TGTGCCAGCAGCTTGGACAGGGGGAGTACTGAAGCTTTCTTT
CDR3aa: CASSLDRGSTEAFF
abundance: once
j_gene: TRBJ1-1
d_gene: TRBD1
v_gene: TRBV5-6

CDR3nt: TGTGCCAGCAGTGCGGCTAGCGGAACTAACTACGAGCAGTACTTC
CDR3aa: CASSAASGTNYEQYF
abundance: -
j_gene: TRBJ2-7
d_gene: TRBD2
v_gene: TRBV28

CDR3nt: TGCGCCAGCAGTTTAACACCGGCTGAAGCTTTCTTT
CDR3aa: CASSLTPAEAFF
abundance: -
j_gene: TRBJ1-1
d_gene: -
v_gene: TRBV5-1

CDR3nt: TGTGCCAGCAGGCTTACTAGTTTTGAAACCTACGAGCAGTACTTC
CDR3aa: CASRLTSFETYEQYF
abundance: -
j_gene: TRBJ2-7
d_gene: -
v_gene: TRBV27

CDR3nt: TGCAGCGGAGGGACCACTGAAGCTTTCTTT
CDR3aa: CSGGTTEAFF
abundance: once
j_gene: TRBJ1-1
d_gene: -
v_gene: TRBV29-1

CDR3nt: TGTGCCACGAACGAGTTGGGTGGGTACGAGCAGTACTTC
CDR3aa: CATNELGGYEQYF
abundance: -
j_gene: TRBJ2-7
d_gene: -
v_gene: TRBV27

CDR3nt: TGTGCCAGCAGTTTTATCCAGGGGCGCGGAGGACCTGAAGCTTTCTTT
CDR3aa: CASSFIQGRGGPEAFF
abundance: once
j_gene: TRBJ1-1
d_gene: -
v_gene: TRBV28

CDR3nt: TGTGCCAGCTCACCACAGGGGGGGTCCTACGAGCAGTACTTC
CDR3aa: CASSPQGGSYEQYF
abundance: -
j_gene: TRBJ2-7
d_gene: -
v_gene: TRBV18

CDR3nt: TGTGCCAGCAGCGTCCCCGGGGGGACAGCCCCTAGGGAGCAGTACTTC
CDR3aa: CASSVPGGTAPREQYF
abundance: once
j_gene: TRBJ2-7
d_gene: -
v_gene: TRBV9

CDR3nt: TGTGCCAGCAGTTTATCACAGACAACAGATACGCAGTATTTT
CDR3aa: CASSLSQTTDTQYF
abundance: -
j_gene: TRBJ2-3
d_gene: -
v_gene: TRBV27

CDR3nt: TGTGCCAGCAGCTTGGGAGCCCGTGGAGATACGCAGTATTTT
CDR3aa: CASSLGARGDTQYF
abundance: -
j_gene: TRBJ2-3
d_gene: -
v_gene: TRBV11-2

CDR3nt: TGTGCCAGCAGCCACGGGTGGGAGCCTCTTAACGAGCAGTACTTC
CDR3aa: CASSHGWEPLNEQYF
abundance: -
j_gene: TRBJ2-7
d_gene: -
v_gene: TRBV6-6

CDR3nt: TGTGCCATCAGTGAGCTCCAAGATACGCAGTATTTT
CDR3aa: CAISELQDTQYF
abundance: -
j_gene: TRBJ2-3
d_gene: -
v_gene: TRBV10-3

CDR3nt: TGTGCCAGCAGCTTACATATGAACACTGAAGCTTTCTTT
CDR3aa: CASSLHMNTEAFF
abundance: -
j_gene: TRBJ1-1
d_gene: -
v_gene: TRBV7-8

CDR3nt: TGCGCCAGCAGCTTGGATACAGGGATGCCTGAAAAACTGTTTTTT
CDR3aa: CASSLDTGMPEKLFF
abundance: -
j_gene: TRBJ1-4
d_gene: -
v_gene: TRBV5-1

CDR3nt: TGTGCCAGCTCACCTTTTACGGGGGACGGAGGCTATGGCTACACCTTC
CDR3aa: CASSPFTGDGGYGYTF
abundance: once
j_gene: TRBJ1-2
d_gene: -
v_gene: TRBV18

CDR3nt: TGTGCCAGTAGTTACTCCCGGACTAGAGGCACAGATACGCAGTATTTT
CDR3aa: CASSYSRTRGTDTQYF
abundance: once
j_gene: TRBJ2-3
d_gene: TRBD2
v_gene: TRBV19

CDR3nt: TGTGCCAGCAGTTTACCCCGAGGACTAGCGGAGAGGGAGCAGTACTTC
CDR3aa: CASSLPRGLAEREQYF
abundance: once
j_gene: TRBJ2-7
d_gene: TRBD2
v_gene: TRBV28

CDR3nt: TGCGCCAGCAGCTTGGATGGGCCCACCGGGGAGCTGTTTTTT
CDR3aa: CASSLDGPTGELFF
abundance: -
j_gene: TRBJ2-2
d_gene: -
v_gene: TRBV5-1